In this sample, the clone carrying this TCR beta chain turned up once. This CDR3 region has 16 residues. V lost 6 bases and J lost 1, with 16 bases in between. Looked up from germline, CDR1 is SGHTA and CDR2 is FQGNSA. The data were obtained in a study of blood T cell repertoires in COVID-19. Turning to the study itself: Both acute and convalescent COVID-19 samples were obtained from the United States, Italy and Spain.

The Seattle patients, enrolled during active infection, were followed longitudinally. This table comes from immunoSEQ multiplex PCR, and its TCRdb copy is limited to in-frame clones, with some not included. The data contain over 250,000 clones, 75% to 90% of them singletons. The TCR sequence derives from a woman aged 45-60 years with COVID-19, enrolled during active disease. The sequenced sample consisted of peripheral blood. The genes are TRBV7-2 and TRBJ2-1; TRBD1 is a possible D gene (6 bases). CDR3 amino acids: CASRPTSQGSYNEQFF. In DNA form, the CDR3 reads TGTGCCAGCAGACCAACATCGCAGGGGTCCTACAATGAGCAGTTCTTC. Based on the CDR3 plus reference TRBV7-2 and TRBJ2-1, the full variable domain is GAGVSQSPSNKVTEKGKDVELRCDPISGHTALYWYRQSLGQGLEFLIYFQGNSAPDKSGLPSDRFSAERTGGSVSTLTIQRTQQEDSAVYLCASRPTSQGSYNEQFFGPGTRLTVL.